This T cell receptor (beta chain) is from a study of T cell repertoires in cytomegalovirus infection. Findings and limits, study-wide: Summed frequency of public TCR beta families distinguished CMV carriers with the relevant HLA.

TCRdb analysed the reads with MiXCR anew, one entry per CDR3 protein. In the table there are fewer than 200,000 distinct CDR3 sequences, about an eighth of which are singletons. The V end was cut by 0 bases, the J end by 6 bases, with 12 bases between. Germline V CDR1 and CDR2: SGHVS, FQNEAQ. CDR3 length: 14 residues. This clonotype occurred many times. Its matching antigen is unknown. The chain carries TRBV7-8 and TRBJ2-7; D gene unclear. Input material: PBMCs. The receptor's source is a human donor in good health (CMV status not recorded). Some clones in this sample may be carry-over from other donors' samples. CDR3 amino acids: CASSLALLFGEQYF. The CDR3 bases are TGTGCCAGCAGCTTAGCACTACTTTTCGGCGAGCAGTACTTC.